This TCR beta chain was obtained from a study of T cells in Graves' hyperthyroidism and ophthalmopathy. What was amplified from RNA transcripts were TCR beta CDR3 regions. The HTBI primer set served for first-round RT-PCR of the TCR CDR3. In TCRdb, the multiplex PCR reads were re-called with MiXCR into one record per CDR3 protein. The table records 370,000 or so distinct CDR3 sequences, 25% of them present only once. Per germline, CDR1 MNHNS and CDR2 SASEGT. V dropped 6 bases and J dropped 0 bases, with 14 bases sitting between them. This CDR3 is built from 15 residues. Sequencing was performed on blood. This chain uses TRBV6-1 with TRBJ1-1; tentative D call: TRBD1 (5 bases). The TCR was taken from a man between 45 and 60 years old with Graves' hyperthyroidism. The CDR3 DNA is TGTGCCAGCAGACAACCATCCAGGGTGAACACTGAAGCTTTCTTT. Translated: CASRQPSRVNTEAFF.